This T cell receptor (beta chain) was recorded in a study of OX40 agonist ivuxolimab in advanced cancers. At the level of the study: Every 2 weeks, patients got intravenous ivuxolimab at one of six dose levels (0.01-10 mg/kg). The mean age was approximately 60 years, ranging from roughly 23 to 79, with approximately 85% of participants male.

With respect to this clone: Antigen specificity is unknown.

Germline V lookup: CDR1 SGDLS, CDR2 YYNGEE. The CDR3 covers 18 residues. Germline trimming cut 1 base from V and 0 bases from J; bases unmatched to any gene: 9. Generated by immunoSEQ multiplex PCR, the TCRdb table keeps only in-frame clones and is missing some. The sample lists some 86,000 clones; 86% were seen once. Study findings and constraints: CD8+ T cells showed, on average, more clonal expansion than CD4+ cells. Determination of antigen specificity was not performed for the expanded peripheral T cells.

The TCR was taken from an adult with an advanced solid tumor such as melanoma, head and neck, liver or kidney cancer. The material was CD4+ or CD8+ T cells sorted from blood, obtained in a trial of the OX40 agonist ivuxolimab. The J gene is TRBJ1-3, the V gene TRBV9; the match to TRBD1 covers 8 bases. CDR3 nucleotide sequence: TGTGCCAGCAGCGTAACAGGGGGTTTAACAAACTCTGGAAACACCATATATTTT. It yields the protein CASSVTGGLTNSGNTIYF.